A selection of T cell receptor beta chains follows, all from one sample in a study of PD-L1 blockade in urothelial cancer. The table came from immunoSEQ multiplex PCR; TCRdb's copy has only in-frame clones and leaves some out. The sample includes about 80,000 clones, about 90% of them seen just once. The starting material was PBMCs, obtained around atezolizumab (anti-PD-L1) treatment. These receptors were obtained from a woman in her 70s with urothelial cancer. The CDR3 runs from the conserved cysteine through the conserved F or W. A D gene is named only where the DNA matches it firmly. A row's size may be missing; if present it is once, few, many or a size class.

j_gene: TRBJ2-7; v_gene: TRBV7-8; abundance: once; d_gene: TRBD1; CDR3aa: CASRRIPGQSSYEQYF; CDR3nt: TGTGCCAGCAGACGAATACCGGGACAGTCCTCCTACGAGCAGTACTTC
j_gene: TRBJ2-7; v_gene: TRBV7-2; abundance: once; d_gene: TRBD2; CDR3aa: CASSKGASGRISYEQYF; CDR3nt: TGTGCCAGCAGCAAAGGGGCTAGCGGGAGGATCTCCTACGAGCAGTACTTC
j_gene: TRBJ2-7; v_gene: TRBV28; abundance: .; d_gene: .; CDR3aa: CASSRGETGEQYF; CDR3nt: TGTGCCAGCAGCAGGGGAGAAACGGGGGAGCAGTACTTC
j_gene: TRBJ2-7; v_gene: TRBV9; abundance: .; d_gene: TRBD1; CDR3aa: CASSRQGSYEQYF; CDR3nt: TGTGCCAGCAGCAGACAGGGCTCCTACGAGCAGTACTTC
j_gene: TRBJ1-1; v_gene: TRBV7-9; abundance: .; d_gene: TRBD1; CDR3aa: CASSRVRQGMSEAFF; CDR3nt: TGTGCCAGCAGCCGCGTGAGACAGGGAATGAGTGAAGCTTTCTTT
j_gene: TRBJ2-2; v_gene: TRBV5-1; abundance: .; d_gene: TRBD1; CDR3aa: CASTGTVGTGELFF; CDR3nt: TGCGCCAGCACCGGGACAGTGGGCACCGGGGAGCTGTTTTTT
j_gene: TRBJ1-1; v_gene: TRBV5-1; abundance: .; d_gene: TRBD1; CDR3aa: CASSEGQGGGNTEAFF; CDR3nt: TGCGCCAGCAGCGAGGGACAGGGCGGCGGGAACACTGAAGCTTTCTTT
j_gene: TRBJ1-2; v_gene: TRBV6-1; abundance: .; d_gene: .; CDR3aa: CASRHRQDLYGYTF; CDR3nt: TGTGCCAGCAGACATAGACAGGATCTATATGGCTACACCTTC
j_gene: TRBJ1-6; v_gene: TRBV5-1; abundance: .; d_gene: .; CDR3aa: CASSSQTGGGDSPLHF; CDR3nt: TGCGCCAGCAGCTCCCAAACAGGAGGGGGGGATTCACCCCTCCACTTT
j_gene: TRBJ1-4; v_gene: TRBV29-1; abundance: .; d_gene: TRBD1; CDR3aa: CSVGGSGGANGKLFF; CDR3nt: TGCAGCGTTGGGGGATCAGGGGGCGCGAACGGAAAACTGTTTTTT
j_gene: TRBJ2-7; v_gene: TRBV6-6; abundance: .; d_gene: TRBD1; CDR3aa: CASNNRGYTTSEQYF; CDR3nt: TGTGCCAGCAACAACAGGGGTTATACTACATCAGAGCAGTACTTC
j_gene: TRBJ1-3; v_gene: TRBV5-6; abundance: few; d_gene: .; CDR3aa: CASSSLARNSGNTIYF; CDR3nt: TGTGCCAGCAGCTCGCTGGCCAGGAACTCTGGAAACACCATATATTTT
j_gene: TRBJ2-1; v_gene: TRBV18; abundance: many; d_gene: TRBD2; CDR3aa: CASSLTSAYNEQFF; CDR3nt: TGTGCCAGCTCACTAACTAGCGCCTACAATGAGCAGTTCTTC
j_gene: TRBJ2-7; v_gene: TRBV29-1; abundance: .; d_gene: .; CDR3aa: CSVVAGTPYEQYF; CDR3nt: TGCAGCGTTGTTGCGGGGACTCCCTACGAGCAGTACTTC
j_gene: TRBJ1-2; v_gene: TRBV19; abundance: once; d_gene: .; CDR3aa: CASSIVGRGISYGYTF; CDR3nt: TGTGCCAGTAGTATCGTGGGACGGGGGATAAGCTATGGCTACACCTTC
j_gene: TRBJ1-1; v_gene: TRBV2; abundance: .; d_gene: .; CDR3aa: CASRPLINGNTEAFF; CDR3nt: TGTGCCAGCAGACCCCTCATTAACGGTAACACTGAAGCTTTCTTT
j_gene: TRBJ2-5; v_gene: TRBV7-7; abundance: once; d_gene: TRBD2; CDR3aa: CASSATGGGQETQYF; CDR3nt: TGTGCCAGCAGCGCAACGGGGGGTGGACAAGAGACCCAGTACTTC
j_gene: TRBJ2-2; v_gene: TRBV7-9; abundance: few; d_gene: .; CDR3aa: CASSLLGAGVMGGELFF; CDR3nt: TGTGCCAGCAGCTTACTTGGGGCAGGCGTAATGGGCGGGGAGCTGTTTTTT
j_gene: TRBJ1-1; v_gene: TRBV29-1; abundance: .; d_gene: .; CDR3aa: CSVAPGKSTEAFF; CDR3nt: TGCAGCGTTGCGCCAGGGAAGAGCACTGAAGCTTTCTTT
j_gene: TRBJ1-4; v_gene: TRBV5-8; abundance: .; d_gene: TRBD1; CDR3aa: CASSPGQSNEKLFF; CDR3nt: TGTGCCAGCAGCCCGGGACAGTCTAATGAAAAACTGTTTTTT
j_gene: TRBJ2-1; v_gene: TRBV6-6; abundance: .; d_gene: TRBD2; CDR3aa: CASSYPWTSGSNEQFF; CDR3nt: TGTGCCAGCAGTTACCCTTGGACTAGCGGGAGTAATGAGCAGTTCTTC
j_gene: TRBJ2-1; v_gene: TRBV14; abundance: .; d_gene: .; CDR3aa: CASSRASFWNEQFF; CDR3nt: TGTGCCAGCAGCCGGGCTTCTTTCTGGAATGAGCAGTTCTTC
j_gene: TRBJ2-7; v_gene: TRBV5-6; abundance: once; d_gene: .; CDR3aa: CASSRGAFGYEQYF; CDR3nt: TGTGCCAGCAGCCGGGGGGCGTTCGGGTACGAGCAGTACTTC
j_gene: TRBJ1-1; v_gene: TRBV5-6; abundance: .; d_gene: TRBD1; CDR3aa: CASSLAGTGTHEAFF; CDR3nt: TGTGCCAGCAGCCTTGCGGGGACAGGTACCCATGAAGCTTTCTTT
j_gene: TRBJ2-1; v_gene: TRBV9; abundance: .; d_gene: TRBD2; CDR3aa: CASGAIQAGAGEQFF; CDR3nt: TGTGCCAGCGGAGCCATACAGGCGGGAGCGGGCGAGCAGTTCTTC
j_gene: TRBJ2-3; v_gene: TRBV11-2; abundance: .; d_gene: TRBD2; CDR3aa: CASSLMLAGTDTQYF; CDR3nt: TGTGCCAGCAGCTTAATGCTAGCGGGGACGGATACGCAGTATTTT
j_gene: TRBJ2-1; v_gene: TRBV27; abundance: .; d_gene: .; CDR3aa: CASSLAGTYNEQFF; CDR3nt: TGTGCCAGCAGTTTGGCCGGGACCTACAATGAGCAGTTCTTC
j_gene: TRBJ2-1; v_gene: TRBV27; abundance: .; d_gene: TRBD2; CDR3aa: CASSLSSGAPLGEQFF; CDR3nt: TGTGCCAGCAGTTTATCTAGCGGGGCGCCCCTCGGTGAGCAGTTCTTC
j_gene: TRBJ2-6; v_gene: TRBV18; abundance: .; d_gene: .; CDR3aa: CASSPLIIKGAGANVLTF; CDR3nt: TGTGCCAGCTCACCACTCATTATTAAGGGGGCTGGGGCCAACGTCCTGACTTTC
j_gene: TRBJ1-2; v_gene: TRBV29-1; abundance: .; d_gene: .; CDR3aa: CSVATHSHGYTF; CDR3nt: TGCAGCGTAGCCACTCACAGCCATGGCTACACCTTC
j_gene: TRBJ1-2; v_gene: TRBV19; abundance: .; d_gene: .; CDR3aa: CASSIRGGDYGYTF; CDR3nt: TGTGCCAGTAGTATAAGAGGAGGGGACTATGGCTACACCTTC
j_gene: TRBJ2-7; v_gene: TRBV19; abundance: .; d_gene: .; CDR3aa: CASSIGAYYEQYF; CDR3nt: TGTGCCAGTAGTATAGGGGCGTACTACGAGCAGTACTTC
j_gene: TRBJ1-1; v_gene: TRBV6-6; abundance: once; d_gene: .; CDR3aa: CASSYYGTSSAGAFF; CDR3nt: TGTGCCAGCAGTTATTACGGGACTTCCTCCGCGGGAGCTTTCTTT
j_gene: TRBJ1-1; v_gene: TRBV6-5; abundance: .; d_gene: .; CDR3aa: CASRDTATNTEAFF; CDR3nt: TGTGCCAGCAGAGATACAGCAACGAACACTGAAGCTTTCTTT
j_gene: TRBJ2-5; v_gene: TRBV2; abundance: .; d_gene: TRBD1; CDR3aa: CASSSGTGVLETQYF; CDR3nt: TGTGCCAGCAGTTCCGGGACAGGGGTGTTAGAGACCCAGTACTTC
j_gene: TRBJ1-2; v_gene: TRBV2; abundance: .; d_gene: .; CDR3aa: CASSFDSYGYTF; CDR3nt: TGTGCCAGCAGTTTCGACAGTTATGGCTACACCTTC
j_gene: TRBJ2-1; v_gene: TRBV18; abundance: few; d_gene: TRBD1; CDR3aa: CASSPRAGTGGDEQFF; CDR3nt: TGTGCCAGCTCACCAAGAGCCGGGACAGGGGGCGATGAGCAGTTCTTC
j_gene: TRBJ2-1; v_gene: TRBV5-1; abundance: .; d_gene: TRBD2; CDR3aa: CASSLAGEYNEQFF; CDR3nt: TGCGCCAGCAGTTTAGCGGGAGAGTACAATGAGCAGTTCTTC
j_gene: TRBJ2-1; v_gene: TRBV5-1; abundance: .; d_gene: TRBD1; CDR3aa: CASSEGQGLYEQFF; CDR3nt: TGCGCCAGCAGCGAGGGACAGGGATTATATGAGCAGTTCTTC
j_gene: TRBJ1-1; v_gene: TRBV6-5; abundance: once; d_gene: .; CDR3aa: CASSARRDGAGEAFF; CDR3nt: TGTGCCAGCAGTGCGCGCCGGGACGGGGCGGGGGAAGCTTTCTTT
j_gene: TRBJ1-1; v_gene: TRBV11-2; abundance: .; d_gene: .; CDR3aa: CASSLWSVQRNTEAFF; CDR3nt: TGTGCCAGCAGCCTATGGAGTGTTCAACGAAACACTGAAGCTTTCTTT
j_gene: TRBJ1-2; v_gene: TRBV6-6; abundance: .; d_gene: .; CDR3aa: CASSHSGLKRGGYTF; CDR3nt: TGTGCCAGCAGTCATTCCGGCCTCAAAAGAGGCGGCTACACCTTC
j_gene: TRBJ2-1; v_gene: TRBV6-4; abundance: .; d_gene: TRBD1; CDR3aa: CASSDRDRGPKQFF; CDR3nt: TGTGCCAGCAGTGACCGGGACAGGGGGCCGAAGCAGTTCTTC
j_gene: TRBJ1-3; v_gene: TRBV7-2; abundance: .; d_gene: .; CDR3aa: CASSQSGGVRNTIYF; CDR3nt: TGTGCCAGCAGCCAGTCGGGCGGGGTGAGAAACACCATATATTTT
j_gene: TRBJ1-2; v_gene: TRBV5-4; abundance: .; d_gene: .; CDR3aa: CASSFLDFYGYTF; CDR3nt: TGTGCCAGCAGCTTCCTGGACTTTTATGGCTACACCTTC